This T cell receptor (beta chain) came from a study of T cell responses to AZD1222 COVID-19 vaccine. The germline CDR1 and CDR2 sequences are SGHRS and YFSETQ. J was trimmed by 0 bases and V by 2 bases; bases with no gene match: 9. The CDR3 sequence is 17 residues long. Data came from immunoSEQ multiplex PCR; TCRdb stores just in-frame clones and leaves some out. This table has about 170,000 clones, about nine tenths appearing once. With respect to this clone: Its antigen is still unknown.

Study results and limitations: With two AZD1222 doses given, Spike-specific TCR breadth and depth both rose. Repertoire sampling was restricted to post-peak T cell response timepoints. In the spike-specific TCR repertoire, nearly half reportedly target unmutated variant regions.

The chain carries TRBV5-1 and TRBJ1-1; 8 bases match TRBD1. The clonotype originates from an adult who received the MenACWY meningococcal vaccine as a control. The sequencing here drew on peripheral blood, taken 28 days after the second dose of the MenACWY control vaccine. CDR3 amino acids: CASSLDWTGNMNTEAFF. The DNA of the CDR3 is TGCGCCAGCAGCTTAGACTGGACAGGGAACATGAACACTGAAGCTTTCTTT.